These 20 T cell receptor beta chains share one sample of origin, sequenced in a study of blood T cell repertoires in COVID-19. Clones were read by immunoSEQ multiplex PCR, and TCRdb kept only the in-frame ones, dropping some. The sample contains 110,000 to 150,000 clones, approximately 80% of which appear only once. What was sequenced was PBMCs or T cells enriched from blood (not recorded which). These receptors originate from a woman between 50 and 59 years old who had recovered from COVID-19.

V and J are TRBV28 and TRBJ1-6, with 8 bases fitting TRBD1. The CDR3 sequence is 15 residues long. V gave up 10 bases and J gave up 6 bases; unmatched junction bases: 11. CDR1 and CDR2 (germline): MDHEN, SYDVKM. In DNA, the CDR3 is TGTGCCAATGGATCCCAGGGGGCGCGTAATTCACCCCTCCACTTT. Its protein is CANGSQGARNSPLHF.

The gene calls are TRBV5-1 and TRBJ2-3; a weak D match, TRBD1 (5 bases). Per germline, CDR1 SGHRS and CDR2 YFSETQ. This CDR3 has 15 amino acids. Trimming took 5 bases from V and 2 from J, leaving 15 bases between them. The CDR3 reads CASSQIRVYTDTQYF. CDR3 nucleotide sequence: TGCGCCAGCAGTCAGATCAGGGTCTACACAGATACGCAGTATTTT.

The chain has TRBV19 and TRBJ2-3; possible D gene TRBD1, 5 bases. CDR1 is LNHDA and CDR2 is SQIVND in the germline V gene (reference sequence). V was clipped by 4 bases and J by 2 bases, with 19 bases between them. The CDR3 totals 17 residues. CDR3 protein: CASSSGLGVLYTDTQYF. The CDR3 coding sequence is TGTGCCAGTAGTAGCGGATTAGGGGTATTATACACAGATACGCAGTATTTT.

The rearrangement uses TRBV27 and TRBJ2-7; tentative D call: TRBD2 (5 bases). This CDR3 comprises 15 residues. The germline V gene encodes CDR1 MNHEY and CDR2 SMNVEV (reference sequence). Trimming shortened V by 2 bases and J by 0 bases, and 11 bases separated the two germline ends. CDR3 nucleotide sequence: TGTGCCAGCAGTTTACGAGGGCCTAGCTCCTACGAGCAGTACTTC. Amino acids: CASSLRGPSSYEQYF.

This clone was found a few times. CDR3 sequence reads: CASSMTGWGSGNTIYF. The CDR3 DNA sequence: TGTGCCAGCAGCATGACAGGTTGGGGCTCTGGAAACACCATATATTTT. This chain connects TRBV5-4 to TRBJ1-3; D possibly corresponds to TRBD1 (6 bases). Trimming shortened V by 4 bases and J by 0 bases, and 14 bases separated the two germline ends. CDR1 SGHNT and CDR2 YYREEE come from the germline V gene (reference sequence). This CDR3 has 16 residues.

This clone was detected once. The rearrangement links TRBV6-1 to TRBJ2-3, with D unresolved. The V end was cut by 1 base, the J end by 2 bases, with 7 bases between. CDR3 length: 14 amino acids. CDR1 MNHNS and CDR2 SASEGT come from the germline V gene. CDR3 nucleotides: TGTGCCAGCAGTGAAGAGTGGCACACAGATACGCAGTATTTT. It translates to CASSEEWHTDTQYF.

The V call is TRBV5-4, the J call TRBJ2-5, with 7 bases matching TRBD1. The germline V gene has CDR1 SGHNT and CDR2 YYREEE (reference sequence). CDR3 size: 17 residues. Trimming at V came to 2 bases and at J to 5 bases, leaving 15 bases not matched to a gene. The CDR3 region is CASSFQIRQGTWETQYF. In DNA form, the CDR3 reads TGTGCCAGCAGCTTCCAAATCAGACAGGGAACTTGGGAGACCCAGTACTTC.

This clone was picked up a small number of times. The chain has TRBV15 and TRBJ2-1; possibly TRBD1 for D (6 bases). Germline V CDR1 and CDR2: LNHNV, YYDKDF (reference sequence). V was clipped by 0 bases and J by 1 base, with 22 bases between them. This CDR3 has 20 amino acids. The CDR3: CATSRDPRKQGQGSYNEQFF. In nucleotides, the CDR3 is TGTGCCACCAGCAGAGACCCCCGAAAACAGGGCCAGGGTTCCTACAATGAGCAGTTCTTC.

This clone was observed once. V is TRBV18 and J is TRBJ1-2; tentatively, D is TRBD1 (5 bases). The CDR3 spans 17 residues. The V end lost 2 bases, the J end lost 2 bases, and 18 bases lay between the germline ends. The V gene's germline CDR1 is KGHSH and CDR2 LQKENI. Here the CDR3 DNA reads TGTGCCAGCTCACCAACGACAGAATATTTAACAAACTATGGCTACACCTTC. It codes for CASSPTTEYLTNYGYTF.

This clone was counted a few times. V usage is TRBV6-6 and J usage is TRBJ2-2; the match to TRBD1 covers 10 bases. Germline loops: CDR1 MNHNY, CDR2 SVGAGI (reference sequence). The CDR3 sequence is 14 residues long. Trimming removed 7 bases from V and 7 bases from J; junction bases left unmatched: 6. The CDR3 nucleotides are TGTGCCAGCACACAGACAGGGGGCAGCGGGGAGCTGTTTTTT. Amino acids: CASTQTGGSGELFF.

There are a few counts of this clone. J is TRBJ2-2 and V is TRBV27; TRBD1 agrees at 7 bases. Per germline, CDR1 MNHEY and CDR2 SMNVEV (reference sequence). The CDR3 runs to 18 residues. Losses at the gene ends were 5 bases for V and 0 bases for J; bases not matched to a gene: 12. The CDR3, as DNA: TGTGCCAGCAGTGGGACAGCACCACAGATGGCGAACACCGGGGAGCTGTTTTTT. Translating it yields CASSGTAPQMANTGELFF.

This chain joins TRBV6-5 and TRBJ1-2; a possible D gene is TRBD1 (5 bases). Germline CDR1 and CDR2: MNHEY and SVGAGI. V lost 4 bases and J 0 bases, leaving 12 bases between the germline ends. This CDR3 is 15 amino acids long. In DNA, the CDR3 is TGTGCCAGCAGTTTAAACAGGATAGCTAACTATGGCTACACCTTC. This sequence encodes CASSLNRIANYGYTF.

The chain has TRBV11-2 and TRBJ2-7; TRBD1 is a possible D gene (6 bases). This CDR3 contains 17 residues. Deletions cut 3 bases from V and 1 base from J, with 19 bases between. Germline V CDR1 and CDR2: SGHAT, FQNNGV. The CDR3 spells CASSFSKPPTGSYEQYV. The CDR3 DNA reads as TGTGCCAGCAGCTTCTCTAAACCCCCAACAGGGTCCTACGAGCAGTACGTC.

The chain combines TRBV4-1 with TRBJ2-7; 16 bases map to TRBD2. With V trimmed by 2 bases and J by 0 bases, 4 bases remained unmatched. The CDR3 is 18 residues long. Germline V gene data show CDR1 as MGHRA and CDR2 as YSYEKL. CDR3 bases: TGCGCCAGCAGCCAACCGGGACTAGCGGGGGGGAGCTCCTACGAGCAGTACTTC. Its translation: CASSQPGLAGGSSYEQYF.

V gene TRBV29-1 combines with J gene TRBJ2-7; D may be TRBD2 (5 bases). Deletions cut 3 bases from V and 0 bases from J, with 24 bases between. Germline lookup yields CDR1 SQVTM and CDR2 ANQGSEA. The CDR3 has 18 residues. CDR3 residues: CSVDHGIRRIGRSYEQYV. The CDR3 region has the DNA TGCAGCGTTGACCACGGAATTAGGAGGATAGGCCGCTCCTACGAGCAGTACGTC.

This clone was seen only once. The rearrangement uses TRBV3-1 (or the pseudogene TRBV3-2) and TRBJ1-4; the match to TRBD1 covers 7 bases. J lost 6 bases, V lost 1 base, and 5 bases had no gene match. Germline loops: CDR1 LGHDT, CDR2 YNNKEL (reference sequence). This CDR3 has 15 amino acids. As DNA, the CDR3 is TGTGCCAGCAGCCAAGTGTCCAGGGGGGATGAAAAACTGTTTTTT. It codes for CASSQVSRGDEKLFF.

This clone was detected once. The chain is built from TRBV15 and TRBJ1-1; TRBD1 agrees at 7 bases. Losses at the gene ends were 6 bases for V and 5 bases for J; bases not matched to a gene: 12. CDR1 and CDR2 from the germline V gene are LNHNV and YYDKDF (reference sequence). The CDR3 covers 15 residues. The CDR3 loop is CATRPRQGGATEAFF. The CDR3, as DNA: TGTGCCACCAGGCCTAGACAGGGAGGTGCGACTGAAGCTTTCTTT.

This chain links TRBV15 with TRBJ2-1; tentative D call: TRBD2 (6 bases). Trimming cost V 0 bases and J 6 bases, with 18 bases left between them. The germline CDR1 and CDR2 sequences are LNHNV and YYDKDF (reference sequence). The CDR3 loop spans 17 amino acids. The CDR3 region is CATSREGGRGPLNEQFF. CDR3 DNA sequence: TGTGCCACCAGCAGAGAGGGTGGGCGGGGACCTCTCAATGAGCAGTTCTTC.

A single count supports this clone. V is TRBV6-6 and J is TRBJ1-2; 7 bases match TRBD1. Germline loops: CDR1 MNHNY, CDR2 SVGAGI (reference sequence). V was pared by 0 bases and J by 6 bases, with 1 base of the junction left unmatched. The CDR3 loop spans 13 amino acids. The CDR3: CASSYSTGDGYTF. As DNA, the CDR3 is TGTGCCAGCAGTTACTCCACAGGGGATGGCTACACCTTC.

The chain joins TRBV2 to TRBJ1-1; D ambiguous. The CDR3 is 15 amino acids. The V end was cut by 4 bases, the J end by 5 bases, with 17 bases between. Germline CDR1 is SNHLY and CDR2 is FYNNEI. This CDR3 reads CASSAGIISGTEAFF. In DNA form, the CDR3 reads TGTGCCAGCAGTGCCGGGATCATCTCGGGGACTGAAGCTTTCTTT.